This T cell receptor (beta chain) was profiled in a study of a mutant IDH1 vaccine in newly diagnosed glioma. Noted time point: week 23, last vaccination. A 20-mer mutant IDH1 peptide at 300 ug was injected subcutaneously with topical imiquimod. Sequencing used immunoSEQ multiplex PCR; TCRdb keeps in-frame clones, though not all of them. The table lists roughly 43,000 clones, around 85% of them singletons. With respect to this clone: What it recognizes is unknown.

This CDR3 region has 15 residues. The V segment lost 0 bases and the J segment 4 bases; nucleotides outside the gene matches: 3. CDR1 is SGDLS, CDR2 YYNGEE, per germline. The source of this sequence is a woman aged 18-29 years with glioma. Some clones in this sample may be carry-over from other donors' samples. Sequenced material: PBMCs, taken from a glioma patient whose treatment included an IDH1 peptide vaccine. The chain employs TRBV9 and TRBJ2-5; 10 bases map to TRBD2. In DNA, the CDR3 is TGTGCCAGCAGCGTAGGGACTAGCGGTCTAGAGACCCAGTACTTC. This translates into CASSVGTSGLETQYF.